Shown below are 24 T cell receptor beta chains from a single sample sequenced in a study of blood T cell repertoires in COVID-19. Produced via immunoSEQ multiplex PCR; TCRdb's table is partial and in-frame only. Altogether 45,000 to 55,000 clones are present, 80% to 90% being singletons, with the ten largest covering more than 2%. Sequencing was done on a sample of peripheral blood. These receptors originate from a human donor in a cohort sampled during active COVID-19.

The chain couples TRBV19 to TRBJ2-4; D unresolved. Between the trimmed V and J ends, which lost 3 bases and 4 bases, there was a span of 13 bases. CDR1 and CDR2 from the germline V gene are LNHDA and SQIVND (reference sequence). The CDR3 contains 15 residues. The CDR3 DNA follows: TGTGCCAGTAGTATGAGCGCCACCATAAAAAACATTCAGTACTTC. The encoded protein is CASSMSATIKNIQYF.

The chain joins TRBV11-3 to TRBJ1-1; the D gene is possibly TRBD1 (6 bases). CDR3 length: 14 amino acids. V lost 1 base to trimming and J lost 6 bases, with 12 bases between them. The V gene's germline CDR1 is SGHNT and CDR2 YENEEA. The DNA of the CDR3 is TGTGCCAGCAGCTTAGCTGGGGGCGAGTCTGAAGCTTTCTTT. As protein: CASSLAGGESEAFF. Complete variable domain (other parts from reference TRBV11-3 and TRBJ1-1): EAGVVQSPRYKIIEKKQPVAFWCNPISGHNTLYWYLQNLGQGPELLIRYENEEAVDDSQLPKDRFSAERLKGVDSTLKIQPAELGDSAVYLCASSLAGGESEAFFGQGTRLTVV.

The chain has TRBV4-3 and TRBJ1-2, with D perhaps TRBD1 (5 bases). The germline V gene has CDR1 LGHNA and CDR2 YSLEER. Trimming cost V 0 bases and J 5 bases, with 13 bases left between them. The CDR3 loop spans 15 amino acids. The CDR3 coding sequence is TGCGCCAGCAGCCAAGATCTAGGACAACCTTATGGCTACACCTTC. As protein: CASSQDLGQPYGYTF.

This clone occurred once. V usage is TRBV5-1 and J usage is TRBJ2-1, with D possibly matching TRBD2 (5 bases). The CDR3 contains 18 residues. Trimming removed 1 base at V and 2 bases at J, with 19 bases between. CDR1 is SGHRS and CDR2 is YFSETQ in the germline V gene. Written as DNA, the CDR3 is TGCGCCAGCAGCTTGATGGGGAGTGGGTCTGGTGCCTACAATGAGCAGTTCTTC. Protein product: CASSLMGSGSGAYNEQFF.

CDR3 loop: CASSLGTSGQETQYF. CDR3 coding DNA: TGTGCCAGCAGCTTAGGGACTAGCGGCCAAGAGACCCAGTACTTC. This chain joins TRBV11-1 and TRBJ2-5, with 10 bases fitting TRBD2. Trimming removed 1 base from V and 1 base from J; junction bases left unmatched: 0. Germline V gene sequence: CDR1 SGHAT, CDR2 FQDESV (reference sequence). CDR3 length equals 15 residues. Complete variable domain (other parts from reference TRBV11-1 and TRBJ2-5): EAEVAQSPRYKITEKSQAVAFWCDPISGHATLYWYRQILGQGPELLVQFQDESVVDDSQLPKDRFSAERLKGVDSTLKIQPAELGDSAMYLCASSLGTSGQETQYFGPGTRLLVL.

The chain combines TRBV6-5 with TRBJ2-2, with D maybe TRBD1 (6 bases). V was clipped by 6 bases and J by 1 base, with 12 bases between them. The CDR3 is made up of 15 amino acids. Germline V lookup: CDR1 MNHEY, CDR2 SVGAGI. CDR3 bases: TGTGCCAGCAGAAACAGGGTGGGGAACACCGGGGAGCTGTTTTTT. Its protein is CASRNRVGNTGELFF.

The V and J genes are TRBV7-2 and TRBJ2-1; 12 bases agree with TRBD2. Looked up from germline, CDR1 is SGHTA and CDR2 is FQGNSA. The CDR3 length is 17 residues. V lost 5 bases to trimming and J lost 1 base; unmatched junction nucleotides: 6. For the CDR3, the DNA is TGTGCCAGCAGCCCCCGGACTAGCGGGGCATCCTACAATGAGCAGTTCTTC. Translating gives CASSPRTSGASYNEQFF.

The genes are TRBV4-2 and TRBJ1-1; TRBD1 agrees at 7 bases. CDR1 is LGHNA, CDR2 YNFKEQ, per germline. Losses at the gene ends were 1 base for V and 3 bases for J; bases not matched to a gene: 2. The CDR3 is 14 amino acids. The CDR3 region is CASSQVQGDTEAFF. Here the CDR3 DNA reads TGTGCCAGCAGCCAAGTGCAGGGGGACACTGAAGCTTTCTTT.

The rearrangement uses TRBV27 and TRBJ1-4, with a tentative D call TRBD1 (5 bases). The CDR3 sequence is 14 residues long. The germline V gene has CDR1 MNHEY and CDR2 SMNVEV (reference sequence). Trimming stripped 4 bases from V and 4 bases from J, with 10 bases between. This CDR3 reads CASSSPGFNEKLFF. The CDR3 nucleotides are TGTGCCAGCAGTTCCCCAGGGTTTAATGAAAAACTGTTTTTT.

The rearrangement links TRBV5-1 to TRBJ1-1, with D unclear. Trimming took 3 bases from V and 3 from J, leaving 15 bases between them. Germline loops: CDR1 SGHRS, CDR2 YFSETQ. The CDR3 covers 15 residues. The CDR3 is CASSYGPGRDTEAFF. The DNA of the CDR3 is TGCGCCAGCAGCTATGGCCCTGGGAGAGACACTGAAGCTTTCTTT. The complete variable domain, with remaining parts taken from reference TRBV5-1 and TRBJ1-1, reads KAGVTQTPRYLIKTRGQQVTLSCSPISGHRSVSWYQQTPGQGLQFLFEYFSETQRNKGNFPGRFSGRQFSNSRSEMNVSTLELGDSALYLCASSYGPGRDTEAFFGQGTRLTVV.

The V gene is TRBV7-2, the J gene TRBJ2-6; D gene ambiguous. CDR1 is SGHTA, CDR2 FQGNSA, per germline. There are 15 residues in the CDR3. V lost 5 bases to trimming and J lost 0 bases, with 8 bases between them. The CDR3 reads CASSPPGSGANVLTF. In DNA, the CDR3 is TGTGCCAGCAGCCCCCCCGGCTCTGGGGCCAACGTCCTGACTTTC.

The chain uses TRBV15 and TRBJ1-5; D may be TRBD1 (5 bases). In germline, CDR1 is LNHNV, CDR2 YYDKDF (reference sequence). Trimming pared 5 bases from V and 2 bases from J, leaving 13 bases between. The CDR3 consists of 15 residues. The CDR3 is CATSGFGGGNQPQHF. The CDR3 nucleotides read TGTGCCACCAGCGGATTCGGGGGAGGCAATCAGCCCCAGCATTTT.

The chain is built from TRBV7-8 and TRBJ1-2; the D gene is possibly TRBD1 (6 bases). Between the trimmed V and J ends, which lost 2 bases and 2 bases, there was a span of 15 bases. The CDR3 is 16 amino acids. From germline, CDR1 is SGHVS and CDR2 FQNEAQ. Written as DNA, the CDR3 is TGTGCCAGCAGCTTACTTTCAGGGGAGTCGAACTATGGCTACACCTTC. It codes for CASSLLSGESNYGYTF.

The chain links TRBV7-3 to TRBJ2-7; D is perhaps TRBD2 (6 bases). Germline loops: CDR1 SGHTA, CDR2 FQGTGA. Trimming stripped 10 bases from V and 1 base from J, with 14 bases between. CDR3 length: 13 amino acids. CDR3 sequence reads: CATTGTASYEQYF. The CDR3 region has the DNA TGTGCCACCACCGGGACTGCTTCCTACGAGCAGTACTTC.

CDR3: CASSPLGSGRKTDTQYF. In nucleotides, the CDR3 is TGTGCCAGCTCACCACTGGGCAGCGGGAGGAAGACAGATACGCAGTATTTT. The chain employs TRBV18 and TRBJ2-3, with TRBD2 matching over 9 bases. The CDR3 length is 17 residues. Trimming took 1 base from V and 3 from J; bases not matched to a gene: 8. Germline V gene lookup returns CDR1 KGHSH and CDR2 LQKENI.

This clone was seen a single time. The J gene is TRBJ1-1, the V gene TRBV7-9, with TRBD1 as a possible D gene (5 bases). V was shortened by 1 base and J by 1 base, with 7 bases between the two germline ends. There are 14 residues in the CDR3. The germline CDR1 and CDR2 sequences are SEHNR and FQNEAQ (reference sequence). CDR3 residues: CASSLGRGNTEAFF. In nucleotides, the CDR3 is TGTGCCAGCAGCTTAGGGAGGGGGAACACTGAAGCTTTCTTT.

V gene TRBV5-4 combines with J gene TRBJ2-7; weak D call: TRBD1 (6 bases). The CDR3 has 14 amino acids. V lost 4 bases and J 5 bases, leaving 16 bases between the germline ends. CDR1 is SGHNT and CDR2 is YYREEE in the germline V gene (reference sequence). This chain's CDR3 is CASSLMGANHEQYF. The CDR3 DNA follows: TGTGCCAGCAGCCTTATGGGGGCGAACCACGAGCAGTACTTC.

The V call is TRBV7-9, the J call TRBJ1-3, with TRBD1 identical over 9 bases. CDR1 and CDR2 from the germline V gene are SEHNR and FQNEAQ (reference sequence). V lost 4 bases and J lost 4; bases outside the gene matches: 5. The CDR3 loop spans 15 amino acids. The CDR3 protein is CASSWGQGSGNTIYF. The DNA of the CDR3 is TGTGCCAGCAGCTGGGGACAGGGATCAGGAAACACCATATATTTT.

This chain connects TRBV7-4 to TRBJ1-1, with D maybe TRBD1 (6 bases). Germline values: CDR1 SGHVT, CDR2 SQSDAQ. The CDR3 length is 17 residues. V was clipped by 5 bases and J by 0 bases, with 19 bases between them. CDR3 sequence: CASSEYDQGKLNTEAFF. The CDR3 DNA reads as TGTGCCAGCAGCGAATACGACCAGGGGAAGTTGAACACTGAAGCTTTCTTT.

In DNA, the CDR3 is TGTGCCAGCAGTGAAGCCCCCACCGGGGAGCTGTTTTTT. Residues: CASSEAPTGELFF. The chain carries TRBV6-4 and TRBJ2-2; D gene ambiguous. The CDR3 has 13 residues. Trimming stripped 3 bases from V and 4 bases from J, with 6 bases between. Germline lookup yields CDR1 MRHNA and CDR2 SNTAGT.

This chain links TRBV15 with TRBJ1-4, with D hard to call. Trimming took 0 bases from V and 8 from J, leaving 10 bases between them. Germline V CDR1 and CDR2: LNHNV, YYDKDF (reference sequence). The CDR3 loop spans 14 amino acids. Here the CDR3 reads CATSRDPAREKLFF. CDR3 DNA sequence: TGTGCCACCAGCAGAGATCCTGCGAGGGAAAAACTGTTTTTT.

The gene calls are TRBV7-3 and TRBJ2-1; perhaps TRBD2 as D (6 bases). V was trimmed by 3 bases and J by 6 bases, leaving 12 bases between them. Germline V CDR1 and CDR2: SGHTA, FQGTGA. CDR3 size: 14 residues. The CDR3 DNA follows: TGTGCCAGCAGCTTTTCGGGACTCCTCAATGAGCAGTTCTTC. Encoded protein: CASSFSGLLNEQFF. Using reference TRBV7-3 and TRBJ2-1 for the parts outside the CDR3, the full variable domain is GAGVSQTPSNKVTEKGKYVELRCDPISGHTALYWYRQSLGQGPEFLIYFQGTGAADDSGLPNDRFFAVRPEGSVSTLKIQRTERGDSAVYLCASSFSGLLNEQFFGPGTRLTVL.

The J gene is TRBJ2-1, the V gene TRBV6-1; tentatively, D is TRBD2 (6 bases). Germline CDR1 MNHNS, CDR2 SASEGT. The CDR3 contains 15 residues. Trimming shortened V by 3 bases and J by 4 bases, and 13 bases separated the two germline ends. The CDR3 protein is CASSDGLGLYNEQFF. The DNA for the CDR3 is TGTGCCAGCAGTGATGGACTGGGACTGTACAATGAGCAGTTCTTC.

The chain joins TRBV6-5 to TRBJ2-2; 7 nucleotides align to TRBD2. CDR1 MNHEY and CDR2 SVGAGI come from the germline V gene. The CDR3 covers 14 residues. The junction had 2 bases not matched to a gene; V was cut back by 7 bases and J by 0 bases. CDR3 DNA sequence: TGTGCCAGCATAACTAGCGCGAACACCGGGGAGCTGTTTTTT. This encodes CASITSANTGELFF.